This T cell receptor (beta chain) is drawn from a study of radiation and T cells in renal cell carcinoma. Study outcomes and limitations: Top tumor clonotypes rose in blood 2 weeks post-radiation, then contracted.

TCRdb's table, derived via immunoSEQ multiplex PCR, lists solely in-frame clones and lacks some. The sample records fewer than 45,000 clones, about 82% being singletons. Specified time point: blood 4 weeks post-SBRT, at nephrectomy. Treatment: 15 Gy SBRT to primary tumor, nephrectomy 4 weeks later. Nephrectomy followed 15 Gy stereotactic body radiation by 4 weeks. Blood was sampled at baseline, 2 weeks and 4 weeks after SBRT. Clear cell pathology was present in this patient's renal cell carcinoma. Germline V gene lookup returns CDR1 SNHLY and CDR2 FYNNEI. There are 14 residues in the CDR3. With V trimmed by 7 bases and J by 5 bases, 6 bases remained unmatched. With respect to this clone: What it recognizes is unknown.

The J gene is TRBJ2-3, the V gene TRBV2, with TRBD2 identical over 10 bases. The sample here was blood, taken from a patient whose treatment included radiotherapy and nephrectomy. This receptor was obtained from a woman aged 70-85 years with renal cell carcinoma. CDR3 nucleotide sequence: TGTGCCAGCACCCGAGCGGGAGGGGAAGATACGCAGTATTTT. It encodes CASTRAGGEDTQYF.